The clone carrying this T cell receptor (beta chain) has just a few counts. The data were taken from a study of T-cell reconstitution after alpha-beta-depleted transplantation in children. A library of TCRbeta sequences, prepared with unique molecular identifiers, was generated. Using its own MiXCR run on the PCR reads, TCRdb lists one record per CDR3 protein. The sample records some 600,000 distinct CDR3 sequences, roughly 17% being singletons. V gave up 6 bases and J gave up 7 bases, with 15 bases separating them. This CDR3 comprises 13 residues. The germline CDR1 and CDR2 sequences are SGHTA and FQGNSA.

The specimen comprised PBMCs from the stem cell graft donor, sampled from the stem cell graft. The clonotype comes from a human donor who donated a stem cell graft to a child with acute myeloid leukemia. This chain links TRBV7-2 with TRBJ2-5; tentatively, D is TRBD1 (5 bases). The CDR3 protein is CASRAQGLGTQYF. In DNA form, the CDR3 reads TGTGCCAGCAGGGCTCAGGGTTTAGGGACCCAGTACTTC.